The present T cell receptor (beta chain) was sequenced within a study of vaccination and CD4 T cells after COVID-19 (dated by TCRdb to the early 2020s). At the level of the whole study: Convalescent patients had a positive SARS-CoV-2 result on nasal swab PCR, and of these patients, fewer than ten had mild disease and one had severe disease. Participants got two doses of the Pfizer-BioNTech BNT162b2 vaccine (n=8) or two doses of the Moderna mRNA-1273 vaccine (n=2). Culture stimuli were overlapping spike peptide pools from SARS-CoV-2 and from the common cold coronaviruses HCoV-NL63, HCoV-OC43 and HCoV-229E. Post-COVID blood samples from convalescent patients were collected a median of about 100 days after diagnosis, with a range of about 35 to 180 days. Post-vaccine blood samples were obtained a median of around 74 days after the second vaccine dose, with a range of about 12 to 241 days. In around 9 COVID-19 convalescent patients and a handful of infection-naive healthy vaccine recipients, researchers compared the spike-specific CD4+ TCR repertoire from before mRNA vaccination with the repertoire from after. The convalescent cohort included six males and four females, with two Hispanic individuals, seven Caucasians, two Asians and one multiracial person. Control cultures received a CEFX viral epitope pool as the positive control, an HIV-1 Nef peptide pool as the negative control, or no peptide.

The CDR3 goes from the cysteine to the phenylalanine over 14 residues. Only the CDR3 region is kept as DNA, spanning 42 bases read in frame from base 1. Trimming removed 4 bases from V and 0 bases from J; the gene matches leave 4 bases unexplained. The germline V gene supplies CDR1 SGHDT and CDR2 YYEEEE. Libraries came from PCR. DNA from cultured CD4+ T cells underwent TCR sequencing with the Oncomine TCR Beta short-read assay at the Johns Hopkins FTIC core. The QIAamp micro DNA kit was used to extract genomic DNA from the cultured CD4+ T cells. Oncomine TCR Beta libraries from cultured CD4+ T cells were pooled with unique dual indexes and sequenced on an Illumina iSeq 100. The published analysis was carried out like this. Non-productive sequences were removed, and CDR3s that did not start with C, did not end with F or W, or were shorter than 7 amino acids were discarded. Antigen-specific clonotypes were identified with the MANAFEST web application by comparing peptide-stimulated wells with reference and other culture wells. Positive clones required FDR below 0.05, an odds ratio above 5, and productive frequency above 0.1% in at least two of three replicate wells. Cross-reactive clonotypes were defined as significantly expanded in both SARS-CoV-2 spike wells and at least one common cold coronavirus spike condition. Using R version 3.6.1, CDR3 homology was evaluated through Levenshtein distances (stringdist) along with unrooted phylogenetic trees (ape). TCRdb reprocessing: public reads trimmed at Q25 with fastp, clones called with MiXCR, in-frame beta chains kept. Under each unique CDR3 protein, matching rows form one entry showing the most common genes and DNA. TCRdb's processing, not the study's, gives the V and J calls here. The sample table lists fewer than 25,000 distinct CDR3 sequences, about 42% of them with a count of one. The ten largest clones capture roughly 6.2% of the sample.

Read against the paper, the sample's treatment or condition label means: roughly 11-day PBMC culture with coronavirus spike peptide pools or control peptides (ViraFEST assay). The ViraFEST assay was used in the study, in which antigen-specific T cells were expanded with peptide pools and expanded clonotypes were subsequently identified by TCR sequencing. Positive SARS-CoV-2 PCR tests in the convalescent patients dated from March to December 2020, before Alpha, Beta and Delta variants emerged in the United States. Each well held two million PBMCs cultured with roughly 10 ug/ml peptide pools in IMDM containing around 5.5% human AB serum and approximately 10 IU/ml IL-2. On days 3 and 7, half of the culture medium was replaced with fresh IL-2-containing medium. CD4+ T cells were isolated after roughly 9 days of culture through negative selection using the EasySep CD4+ T cell isolation kit. Ficoll-Paque Plus gradient centrifugation was used to isolate PBMCs from whole blood, and the isolated PBMCs were then either used fresh or cryopreserved at -140C. Culture conditions were generally each tested in triplicate wells.

Findings and caveats that apply to the study as a whole: In convalescent patients, a median roughly 88% of post-vaccine SARS-CoV-2-reactive clones were detected only after vaccination, suggesting vaccine-specific priming. The study included relatively few convalescent patients and did not analyze early timepoints after natural infection. Of the vaccine-specific clones in convalescent patients, 304 of 307, or nearly all, reacted only to SARS-CoV-2 spike and did not cross-react with common cold coronaviruses. An increase in the median number of SARS-CoV-2-reactive clonotypes from some 20 after infection to roughly 39 after vaccination was observed, but the change was not found to be significant.

Concerning this clonotype: Its antigen remains undetermined. Base quality data are lacking; no much larger clone is found one base away.

This sequence uses TRBV5-6 and TRBJ2-7, with TRBD1 matching 7 junction bases. The sequencing here drew on CD4+ T cells from blood, cultured in vitro, taken before SARS-CoV-2 vaccination. The sequence was collected from a human donor who had recovered from COVID-19. The DNA is as follows: TGTGCCAGCAGCCCGGGACAGAACTCCTACGAGCAGTACTTC. Translation gives CASSPGQNSYEQYF.